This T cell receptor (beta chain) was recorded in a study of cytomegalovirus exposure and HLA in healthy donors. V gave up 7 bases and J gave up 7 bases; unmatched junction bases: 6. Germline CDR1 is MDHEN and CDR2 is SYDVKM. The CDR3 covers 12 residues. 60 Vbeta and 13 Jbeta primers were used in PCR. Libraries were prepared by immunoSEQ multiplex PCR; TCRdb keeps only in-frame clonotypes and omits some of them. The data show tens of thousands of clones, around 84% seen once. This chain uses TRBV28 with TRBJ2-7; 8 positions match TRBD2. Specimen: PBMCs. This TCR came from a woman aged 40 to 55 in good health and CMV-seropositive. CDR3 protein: CASNGGAREQYF. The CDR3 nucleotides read TGTGCCAGCAACGGGGGGGCGCGTGAGCAGTACTTC. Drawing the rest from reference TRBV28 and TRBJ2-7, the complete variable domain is DVKVTQSSRYLVKRTGEKVFLECVQDMDHENMFWYRQDPGLGLRLIYFSYDVKMKEKGDIPEGYSVSREKKERFSLILESASTNQTSMYLCASNGGAREQYFGPGTRLTVT.